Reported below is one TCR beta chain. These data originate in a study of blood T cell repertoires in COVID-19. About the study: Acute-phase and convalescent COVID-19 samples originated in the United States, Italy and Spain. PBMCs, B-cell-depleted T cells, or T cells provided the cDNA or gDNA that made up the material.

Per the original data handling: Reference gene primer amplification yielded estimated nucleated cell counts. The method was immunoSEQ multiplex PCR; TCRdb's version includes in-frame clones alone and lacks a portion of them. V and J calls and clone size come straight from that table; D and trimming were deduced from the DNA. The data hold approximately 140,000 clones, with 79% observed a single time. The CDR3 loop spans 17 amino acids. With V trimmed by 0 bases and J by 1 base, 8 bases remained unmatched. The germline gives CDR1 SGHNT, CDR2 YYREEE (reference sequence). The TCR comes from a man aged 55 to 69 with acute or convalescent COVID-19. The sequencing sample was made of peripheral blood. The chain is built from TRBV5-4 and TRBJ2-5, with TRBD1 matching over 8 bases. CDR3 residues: CASSLGPGQGAQETQYF. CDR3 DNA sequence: TGTGCCAGCAGCTTGGGGCCAGGACAGGGTGCCCAAGAGACCCAGTACTTC.